The 26 T cell receptor beta chains in this list originate from one sample, sequenced in a study of cytomegalovirus exposure and HLA in healthy donors. PCR amplification relied on 60 Vbeta primers (plus 13 Jbeta primers). Method: immunoSEQ multiplex PCR; TCRdb's copy keeps in-frame clones and lacks some. Of 180,000 or so clones listed, 79% are singletons. Material for sequencing was PBMCs. These receptors were collected from a woman between 50 and 59 years old in good health and CMV-seronegative.

The chain recombines TRBV6-1 with TRBJ2-7, with TRBD1 identical over 8 bases. With V trimmed by 10 bases and J by 5 bases, 7 bases remained unmatched. CDR1 is MNHNS, CDR2 SASEGT, per germline. The CDR3 extends over 12 amino acids. CDR3 amino acids: CATQGGPNEQYF. The CDR3 DNA reads TGTGCCACACAGGGGGGTCCTAACGAGCAGTACTTC.

The table lists this clone with a few counts. The sample holds other DNA sequences that translate to the same CDR3. J is TRBJ2-7 and V is TRBV4-3; TRBD1 agrees at 10 bases. Germline V gene sequence: CDR1 LGHNA, CDR2 YSLEER. J lost 4 bases, V lost 4 bases, and 4 bases had no gene match. The CDR3 length is 14 residues. The CDR3 DNA sequence: TGCGCCAGCAGCCCCCGGACAGGGGGGTACGAGCAGTACTTC. It encodes CASSPRTGGYEQYF.

The chain uses TRBV29-1 and TRBJ1-3; unclear D gene. V was clipped by 1 base and J by 0 bases, with 4 bases between them. Germline CDR1 and CDR2: SQVTM and ANQGSEA. CDR3 size: 13 residues. CDR3 bases: TGCAGCGTTGAAGGACTCTCTGGAAACACCATATATTTT. It encodes CSVEGLSGNTIYF.

The chain joins TRBV5-6 to TRBJ2-3; tentatively, D is TRBD2 (5 bases). In germline, CDR1 is SGHDT, CDR2 YYEEEE. The CDR3 consists of 15 residues. Trimming cost V 1 base and J 0 bases, with 9 bases left between them. The CDR3 sequence: CASSLPSPSTDTQYF. The CDR3, as DNA: TGTGCCAGCAGCTTGCCTAGCCCTAGCACAGATACGCAGTATTTT.

The chain links TRBV6-5 to TRBJ1-6; possibly TRBD1 for D (5 bases). The V gene lost 6 bases and the J gene lost 5 bases, with 14 bases spanning the gap. The CDR3 extends over 15 amino acids. CDR1 and CDR2 from the germline V gene are MNHEY and SVGAGI. The CDR3 is CASRPGGAHNSPLHF. CDR3 nucleotide sequence: TGTGCCAGCAGGCCTGGCGGGGCGCATAATTCACCCCTCCACTTT.

The chain uses TRBV19 and TRBJ1-3; D gene ambiguous. Trimming stripped 3 bases from V and 3 bases from J, with 18 bases between. Germline V lookup: CDR1 LNHDA, CDR2 SQIVND (reference sequence). CDR3 length: 17 amino acids. Here the CDR3 DNA reads TGTGCCAGTAGTATCACTTTTTTGAGGCACCTTGGAAACACCATATATTTT. The encoded protein is CASSITFLRHLGNTIYF.

Remarks on this clone: The sample contains more than one DNA sequence encoding this CDR3. The chain combines TRBV2 with TRBJ1-3, with D possibly being TRBD1 (6 bases). The CDR3 loop spans 15 amino acids. The germline gives CDR1 SNHLY, CDR2 FYNNEI. V was shortened by 1 base and J by 4 bases, with 11 bases between the two germline ends. The chain's CDR3 is CASSEDRTVGNTIYF. The CDR3 DNA is TGTGCCAGCAGTGAAGACAGGACAGTCGGAAACACCATATATTTT.

V gene TRBV28 combines with J gene TRBJ1-2; 8 bases are shared with TRBD1. CDR3 length: 16 amino acids. V trimming: 5 bases; J trimming: 2 bases; junction bases outside the gene matches: 10. From germline, CDR1 is MDHEN and CDR2 SYDVKM. The CDR3 region is CASSPGQGRGNYGYTF. The CDR3 DNA reads TGTGCCAGCAGTCCCGGACAGGGTCGGGGAAACTATGGCTACACCTTC.

The V and J genes are TRBV11-3 and TRBJ1-1; D not resolved. The CDR3 totals 13 residues. In germline, CDR1 is SGHNT, CDR2 YENEEA. Between the trimmed V and J ends, which lost 0 bases and 2 bases, there was a span of 4 bases. The CDR3 here is CASSLEGNTEAFF. The CDR3 bases are TGTGCCAGCAGCTTAGAGGGCAACACTGAAGCTTTCTTT.

This sequence joins TRBV19 and TRBJ1-4; TRBD1 matches 7 bases. Germline CDR1 reads LNHDA; CDR2 reads SQIVND (reference sequence). The CDR3 runs 16 residues. The V gene end was trimmed by 6 bases and the J gene end by 4 bases; junction bases not matched to a gene: 11. This CDR3 reads CASSPDRTGLNEKLFF. The CDR3 region has the DNA TGTGCCAGTAGCCCAGACCGGACAGGCCTTAATGAAAAACTGTTTTTT.

This chain joins TRBV30 and TRBJ1-1; D possibly corresponds to TRBD1 (5 bases). The CDR3 sequence is 14 residues long. The germline V and J ends were trimmed by 0 bases and 1 base, with 9 bases remaining between them. CDR1 GTSNPN and CDR2 SVGIG come from the germline V gene (reference sequence). CDR3 sequence: CAWSVLGGNTEAFF. CDR3 DNA sequence: TGTGCCTGGAGTGTACTGGGGGGGAACACTGAAGCTTTCTTT. The full variable domain, in which reference TRBV30 and TRBJ1-1 provide the parts outside the CDR3, is SQTIHQWPATLVQPVGSPLSLECTVEGTSNPNLYWYRQAAGRGLQLLFYSVGIGQISSEVPQNLSASRPQDRQFILSSKKLLLSDSGFYLCAWSVLGGNTEAFFGQGTRLTVV.

The rearrangement uses TRBV4-2 and TRBJ2-1, with D perhaps matching TRBD2 (6 bases). Germline values: CDR1 LGHNA, CDR2 YNFKEQ. The CDR3 contains 16 residues. Trimming stripped 0 bases from V and 7 bases from J, with 16 bases between. Here the CDR3 reads CASSQDLSSGPNEQFF. Written as DNA, the CDR3 is TGTGCCAGCAGCCAAGATTTGAGTAGCGGTCCAAATGAGCAGTTCTTC.

V gene TRBV6-6 combines with J gene TRBJ2-3; D not certain. This CDR3 comprises 11 residues. Trimming cost V 5 bases and J 6 bases, with 6 bases left between them. Germline lookup yields CDR1 MNHNY and CDR2 SVGAGI (reference sequence). In DNA form, the CDR3 reads TGTGCCAGCAGTACTTCTGATACGCAGTATTTT. Translated: CASSTSDTQYF.

This rearrangement joins TRBV5-1 to TRBJ1-4; the D is unclear. Looked up from germline, CDR1 is SGHRS and CDR2 is YFSETQ. The CDR3 extends over 14 amino acids. V was trimmed by 0 bases and J by 4 bases, leaving 7 bases between them. CDR3 nucleotides: TGCGCCAGCAGCTTGGTACCGGTTAATGAAAAACTGTTTTTT. Its translation: CASSLVPVNEKLFF. The whole variable domain, filled in from reference TRBV5-1 and TRBJ1-4, reads KAGVTQTPRYLIKTRGQQVTLSCSPISGHRSVSWYQQTPGQGLQFLFEYFSETQRNKGNFPGRFSGRQFSNSRSEMNVSTLELGDSALYLCASSLVPVNEKLFFGSGTQLSVL.

With respect to this clone: Other DNA sequences in the sample encode the same CDR3. The chain combines TRBV6-5 with TRBJ2-7; 11 bases are shared with TRBD2. The V gene end was trimmed by 0 bases and the J gene end by 3 bases; junction bases not matched to a gene: 1. Germline assignment: CDR1 MNHEY and CDR2 SVGAGI. The CDR3 has 15 residues. DNA for the CDR3: TGTGCCAGCAGTTACTCTACTAGCGGGAGCTACGAGCAGTACTTC. Its translation is CASSYSTSGSYEQYF.

This chain connects TRBV19 to TRBJ2-7, with D maybe TRBD1 (6 bases). CDR3 length equals 14 residues. Trimming took 1 base from V and 3 from J, leaving 10 bases between them. Germline V gives CDR1 LNHDA, CDR2 SQIVND (reference sequence). DNA for the CDR3: TGTGCCAGTAGTATAGCCGGGACAAACTACGAGCAGTACTTC. This gives the protein CASSIAGTNYEQYF.

V and J are TRBV19 and TRBJ1-1; a weak D match, TRBD1 (6 bases). Germline CDR1 and CDR2: LNHDA and SQIVND (reference sequence). Trimming removed 5 bases from V and 5 bases from J, with 9 bases in between. The CDR3 has 12 amino acids. The CDR3 region has the DNA TGTGCCAGTAGTTGGGGGCGAACTGAAGCTTTCTTT. Translation gives CASSWGRTEAFF.

This clone was seen a few times. The CDR3 DNA reads TGTGCCAGCAGCCACCCCCGGCAGGGTGAAAAACTGTTTTTT. Protein: CASSHPRQGEKLFF. The J gene is TRBJ1-4, the V gene TRBV5-5, with TRBD1 as a possible D gene (5 bases). CDR1 SGHKS and CDR2 YYEKEE come from the germline V gene (reference sequence). V was shortened by 4 bases and J by 7 bases, with 14 bases between the two germline ends. CDR3 length equals 14 residues. The full variable domain, its missing parts supplied by reference TRBV5-5 and TRBJ1-4, is DAGVTQSPTHLIKTRGQQVTLRCSPISGHKSVSWYQQVLGQGPQFIFQYYEKEERGRGNFPDRFSARQFPNYSSELNVNALLLGDSALYLCASSHPRQGEKLFFGSGTQLSVL.

On this clone: Relative to the germline gene, one junction end is altered; a read error may explain this. This sequence joins TRBV7-9 and TRBJ2-3, with D perhaps TRBD1 (5 bases). This CDR3 comprises 13 residues. The germline V gene has CDR1 SEHNR and CDR2 FQNEAQ (reference sequence). The CDR3 loop reads CSSSPVGADTQYF. The DNA of the CDR3 is TGTTCCAGCAGCCCAGTAGGGGCGGATACGCAGTATTTT. Using reference TRBV7-9 and TRBJ2-3 for the parts outside the CDR3, the full variable domain is DTGVSQNPRHKITKRGQNVTFRCDPISEHNRLYWYRQTLGQGPEFLTYFQNEAQLEKSRLLSDRFSAERPKGSFSTLEIQRTEQGDSAMYLCSSSPVGADTQYFGPGTRLTVL.

The rearrangement links TRBV20-1 to TRBJ2-7, with D possibly being TRBD2 (5 bases). CDR1 DFQATT and CDR2 SNEGSKA come from the germline V gene (reference sequence). The CDR3 loop spans 11 amino acids. The ends were cut back, 6 bases at V and 4 bases at J, with 10 bases in the middle. The CDR3 DNA sequence: TGCAGTGCCCCCGACTATTACGAGCAGTACTTC. It specifies CSAPDYYEQYF.

The genes are TRBV30 and TRBJ1-2, with D possibly being TRBD1 (6 bases). This CDR3 region has 13 residues. The germline CDR1 and CDR2 sequences are GTSNPN and SVGIG (reference sequence). The V end was cut by 1 base, the J end by 10 bases, with 16 bases between. The DNA for the CDR3 is TGTGCCTGGAGTGCCTTATCAGAGGGGGTCTACACCTTC. This encodes CAWSALSEGVYTF. The full variable domain, its missing parts supplied by reference TRBV30 and TRBJ1-2, is SQTIHQWPATLVQPVGSPLSLECTVEGTSNPNLYWYRQAAGRGLQLLFYSVGIGQISSEVPQNLSASRPQDRQFILSSKKLLLSDSGFYLCAWSALSEGVYTFGSGTRLTVV.

The chain combines TRBV21-1 with TRBJ2-7; TRBD2, the table's D call, lacks a check against the DNA. TRBV21-1 is marked as a pseudogene. The length of the CDR3 is 13 residues. The DNA for the CDR3 is TGTGCCACCCAAGGGGGGGTCCTTTCCGAGCAGTACTTC. It translates to CATQGGVLSEQYF.

This chain joins TRBV28 and TRBJ2-3; D might be TRBD1 (5 bases). This CDR3 contains 13 residues. Trimming took 7 bases from V and 3 from J, leaving 11 bases between them. The germline CDR1 and CDR2 sequences are MDHEN and SYDVKM. The DNA of the CDR3 is TGTGCCAGCAATGCAGGACAAACAGATACGCAGTATTTT. Protein sequence: CASNAGQTDTQYF.

The DNA for the CDR3 is TGTGCCAGCAGTCTCCGACAGGTATCCTACAATGAGCAGTTCTTC. Its translation is CASSLRQVSYNEQFF. The V gene is TRBV28, the J gene TRBJ2-1; D might be TRBD1 (6 bases). Trimming left V 5 bases short and J 1 base short, with 12 bases between. The CDR3 is 15 residues long. CDR1 and CDR2 from the germline V gene are MDHEN and SYDVKM.

J is TRBJ2-7 and V is TRBV2; D is possibly TRBD1 (5 bases). Between the trimmed V and J ends, which lost 7 bases and 2 bases, there was a span of 15 bases. Germline CDR1 SNHLY, CDR2 FYNNEI. CDR3 length equals 14 residues. The CDR3 DNA reads as TGTGCCAGCATCCGAAGTGGCAGGGCCTACGAGCAGTACTTC. Translated: CASIRSGRAYEQYF.

The chain is built from TRBV11-2 and TRBJ2-2; 7 nucleotides align to TRBD1. Looked up from germline, CDR1 is SGHAT and CDR2 is FQNNGV. V lost 2 bases and J lost 4; bases outside the gene matches: 4. CDR3 length equals 15 residues. The DNA of the CDR3 is TGTGCCAGCAGCTTAAAGGGGGCAGGCACCGGGGAGCTGTTTTTT. Translation: CASSLKGAGTGELFF.